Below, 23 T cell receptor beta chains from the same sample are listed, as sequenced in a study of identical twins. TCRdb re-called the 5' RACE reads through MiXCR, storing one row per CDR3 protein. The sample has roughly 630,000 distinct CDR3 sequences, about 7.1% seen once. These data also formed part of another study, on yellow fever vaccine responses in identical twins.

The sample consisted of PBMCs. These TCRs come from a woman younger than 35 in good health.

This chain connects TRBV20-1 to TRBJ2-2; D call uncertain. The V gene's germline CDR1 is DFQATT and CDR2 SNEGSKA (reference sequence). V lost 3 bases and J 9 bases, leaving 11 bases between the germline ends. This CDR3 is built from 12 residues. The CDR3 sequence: CSARHVTRELFF. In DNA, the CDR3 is TGCAGTGCTAGGCACGTAACCAGGGAGCTGTTTTTT.

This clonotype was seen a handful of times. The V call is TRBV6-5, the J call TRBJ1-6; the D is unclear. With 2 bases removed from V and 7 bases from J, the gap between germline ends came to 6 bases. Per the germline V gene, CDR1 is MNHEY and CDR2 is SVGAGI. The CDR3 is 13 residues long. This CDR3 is CASSYRVNSPLHF. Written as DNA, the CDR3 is TGTGCCAGCAGTTACAGGGTGAATTCACCCCTCCACTTT.

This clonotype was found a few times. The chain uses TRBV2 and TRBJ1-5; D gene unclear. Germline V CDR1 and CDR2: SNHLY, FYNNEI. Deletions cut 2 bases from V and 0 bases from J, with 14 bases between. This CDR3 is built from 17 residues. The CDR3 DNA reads TGTGCCAGCAGTGAATTGGTATACGTCAATAGCAATCAGCCCCAGCATTTT. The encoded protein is CASSELVYVNSNQPQHF.

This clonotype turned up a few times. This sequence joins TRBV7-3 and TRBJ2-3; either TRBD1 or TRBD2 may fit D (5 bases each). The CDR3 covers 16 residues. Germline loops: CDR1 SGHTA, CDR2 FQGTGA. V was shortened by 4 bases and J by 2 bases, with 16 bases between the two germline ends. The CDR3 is CASSSLGRANTDTQYF. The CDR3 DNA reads TGTGCCAGCAGCTCACTGGGACGAGCAAACACAGATACGCAGTATTTT.

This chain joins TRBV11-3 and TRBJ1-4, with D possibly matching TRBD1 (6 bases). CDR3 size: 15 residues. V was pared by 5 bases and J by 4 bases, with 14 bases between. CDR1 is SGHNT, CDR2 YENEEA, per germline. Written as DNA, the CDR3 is TGTGCCAGCAGCCCATCGACAGGTAGTAATGAAAAACTGTTTTTT. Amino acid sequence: CASSPSTGSNEKLFF.

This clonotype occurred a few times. The chain's CDR3 is CASSPGGGDGYYGYTF. The CDR3 DNA reads TGCGCCAGCAGCCCCGGGGGGGGAGATGGTTACTATGGCTACACCTTC. The gene calls are TRBV5-1 and TRBJ1-2, with a possible D match to TRBD1 (5 bases). With 4 bases removed from V and 3 bases from J, the gap between germline ends came to 19 bases. CDR1 is SGHRS and CDR2 is YFSETQ in the germline V gene. The CDR3 is 16 amino acids.

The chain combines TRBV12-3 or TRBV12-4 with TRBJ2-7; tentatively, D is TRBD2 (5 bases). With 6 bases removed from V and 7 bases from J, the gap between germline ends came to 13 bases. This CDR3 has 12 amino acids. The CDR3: CASRPGLREQYF. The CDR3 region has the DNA TGTGCCAGCAGACCAGGACTGAGGGAGCAGTACTTC.

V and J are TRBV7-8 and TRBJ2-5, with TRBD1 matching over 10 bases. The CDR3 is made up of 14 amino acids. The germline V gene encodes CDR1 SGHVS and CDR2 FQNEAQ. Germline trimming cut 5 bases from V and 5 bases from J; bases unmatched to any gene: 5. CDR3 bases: TGTGCCAGCAGCCTAGACAGGGGGCTGGAGACCCAGTACTTC. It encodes CASSLDRGLETQYF. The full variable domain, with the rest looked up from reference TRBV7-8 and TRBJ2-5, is GAGVSQSPRYKVAKRGQDVALRCDPISGHVSLFWYQQALGQGPEFLTYFQNEAQLDKSGLPSDRFFAERPEGSVSTLKIQRTQQEDSAVYLCASSLDRGLETQYFGPGTRLLVL.

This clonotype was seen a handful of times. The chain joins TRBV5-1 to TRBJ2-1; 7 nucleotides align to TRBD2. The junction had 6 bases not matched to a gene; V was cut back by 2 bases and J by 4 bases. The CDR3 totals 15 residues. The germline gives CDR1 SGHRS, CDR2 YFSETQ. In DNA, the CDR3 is TGCGCCAGCAGCTTCTTGGGGGGGGAATACAATGAGCAGTTCTTC. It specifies CASSFLGGEYNEQFF.

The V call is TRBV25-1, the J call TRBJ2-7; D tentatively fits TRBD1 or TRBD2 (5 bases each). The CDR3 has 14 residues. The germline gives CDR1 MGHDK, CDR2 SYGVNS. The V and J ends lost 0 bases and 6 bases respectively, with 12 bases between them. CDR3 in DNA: TGTGCCAGCAGTGAATATTACCAGGGAGCCGAGCAGTACGTC. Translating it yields CASSEYYQGAEQYV.

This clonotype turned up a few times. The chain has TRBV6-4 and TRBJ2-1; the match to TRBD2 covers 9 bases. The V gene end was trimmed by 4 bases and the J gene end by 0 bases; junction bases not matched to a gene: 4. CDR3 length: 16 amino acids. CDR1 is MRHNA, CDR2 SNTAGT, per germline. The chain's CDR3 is CASSGLAGSSYNEQFF. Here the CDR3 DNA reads TGTGCCAGCAGTGGGCTAGCGGGAAGCTCCTACAATGAGCAGTTCTTC.

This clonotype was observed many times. Here the CDR3 reads CASSARDGGNQPQHF. CDR3 in DNA: TGTGCCAGCAGTGCCCGGGACGGAGGCAATCAGCCCCAGCATTTT. The J gene is TRBJ1-5, the V gene TRBV6-1; a possible D gene is TRBD1 (5 bases). V was trimmed by 4 bases and J by 2 bases, leaving 12 bases between them. Germline CDR1 reads MNHNS; CDR2 reads SASEGT. CDR3 length: 15 amino acids.

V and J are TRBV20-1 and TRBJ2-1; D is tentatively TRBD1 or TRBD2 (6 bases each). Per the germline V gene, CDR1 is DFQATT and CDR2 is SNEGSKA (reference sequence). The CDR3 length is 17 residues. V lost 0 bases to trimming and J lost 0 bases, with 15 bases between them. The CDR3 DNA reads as TGCAGTGCTAGAGATCTAGGAGGGGGGAACTCCTACAATGAGCAGTTCTTC. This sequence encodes CSARDLGGGNSYNEQFF.

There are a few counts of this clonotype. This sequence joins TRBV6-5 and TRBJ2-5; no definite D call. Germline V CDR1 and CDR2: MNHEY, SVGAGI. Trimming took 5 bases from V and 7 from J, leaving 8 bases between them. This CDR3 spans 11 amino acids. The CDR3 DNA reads TGTGCCAGCAGTACCCCAGGGACCCAGTACTTC. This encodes CASSTPGTQYF.

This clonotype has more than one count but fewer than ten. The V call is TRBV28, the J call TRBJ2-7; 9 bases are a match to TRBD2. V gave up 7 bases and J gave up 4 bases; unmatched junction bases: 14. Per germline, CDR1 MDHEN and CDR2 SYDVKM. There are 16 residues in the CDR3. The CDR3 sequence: CASKPGGSGRYYEQYF. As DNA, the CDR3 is TGTGCCAGCAAGCCGGGAGGTAGCGGGAGATATTACGAGCAGTACTTC.

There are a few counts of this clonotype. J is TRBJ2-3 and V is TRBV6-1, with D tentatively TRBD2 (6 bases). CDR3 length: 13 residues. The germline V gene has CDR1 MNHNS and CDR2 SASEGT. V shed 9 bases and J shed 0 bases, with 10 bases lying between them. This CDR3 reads CASRSGSTDTQYF. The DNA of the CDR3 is TGTGCCAGTCGTAGCGGTAGCACAGATACGCAGTATTTT.

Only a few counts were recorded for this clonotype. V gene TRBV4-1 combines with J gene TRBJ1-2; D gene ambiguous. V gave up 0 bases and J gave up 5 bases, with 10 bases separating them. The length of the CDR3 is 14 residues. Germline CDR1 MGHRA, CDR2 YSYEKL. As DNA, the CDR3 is TGCGCCAGCAGCCAAGAATACCAGATGTATGGCTACACCTTC. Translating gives CASSQEYQMYGYTF.

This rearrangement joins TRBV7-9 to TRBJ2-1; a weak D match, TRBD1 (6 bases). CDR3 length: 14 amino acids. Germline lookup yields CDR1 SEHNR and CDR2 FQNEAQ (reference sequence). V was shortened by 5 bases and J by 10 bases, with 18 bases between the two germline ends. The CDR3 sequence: CASSPPRQGTEQFF. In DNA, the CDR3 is TGTGCCAGCAGCCCCCCACGCCAGGGGACCGAGCAGTTCTTC.

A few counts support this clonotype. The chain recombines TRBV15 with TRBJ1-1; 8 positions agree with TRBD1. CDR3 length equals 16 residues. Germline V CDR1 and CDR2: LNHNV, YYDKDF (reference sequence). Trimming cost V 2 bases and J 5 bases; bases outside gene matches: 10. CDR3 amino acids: CATSRKLGQGRTEAFF. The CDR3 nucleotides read TGTGCCACCAGCAGAAAGCTAGGACAGGGACGGACTGAAGCTTTCTTT.

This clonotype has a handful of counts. The CDR3 bases are TGCAGCGTTGTGGGCCCTTTCTCCTACGAGCAGTACTTC. It yields the protein CSVVGPFSYEQYF. The chain joins TRBV29-1 to TRBJ2-7, with D uncertain. The V end lost 4 bases, the J end lost 0 bases, and 10 bases lay between the germline ends. The CDR3 length is 13 residues. Looked up from germline, CDR1 is SQVTM and CDR2 is ANQGSEA.

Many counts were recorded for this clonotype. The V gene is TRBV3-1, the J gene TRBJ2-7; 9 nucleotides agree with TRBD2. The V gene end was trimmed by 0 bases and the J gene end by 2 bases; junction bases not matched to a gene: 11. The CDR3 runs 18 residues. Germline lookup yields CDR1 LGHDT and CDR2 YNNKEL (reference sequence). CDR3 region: CASSQESGSLAGPYEQYF. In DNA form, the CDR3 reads TGTGCCAGCAGCCAAGAATCCGGAAGTCTAGCGGGGCCCTACGAGCAGTACTTC.

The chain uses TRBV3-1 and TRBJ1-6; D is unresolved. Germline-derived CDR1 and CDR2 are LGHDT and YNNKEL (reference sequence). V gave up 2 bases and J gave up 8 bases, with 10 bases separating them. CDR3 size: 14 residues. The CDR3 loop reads CASSQRDTDSPLHF. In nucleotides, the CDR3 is TGTGCCAGCAGCCAAAGAGACACGGATTCACCCCTCCACTTT.

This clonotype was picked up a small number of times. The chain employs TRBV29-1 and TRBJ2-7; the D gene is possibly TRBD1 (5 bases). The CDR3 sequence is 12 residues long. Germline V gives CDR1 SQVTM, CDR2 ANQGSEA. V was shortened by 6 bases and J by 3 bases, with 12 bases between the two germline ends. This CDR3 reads CSVKGLNYEQYF. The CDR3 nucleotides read TGCAGCGTCAAGGGGCTAAACTACGAGCAGTACTTC.